The text below deals with one TCR beta chain. Its antigen is unidentified. Per the germline V gene, CDR1 is MGHRA and CDR2 is YSYEKL. The V and J ends lost 1 base and 3 bases respectively, with 10 bases between them. The CDR3 runs to 14 residues. This sample stems from a study of cytomegalovirus exposure and HLA in healthy donors. Study observations and caveats: Association of a missense DCLRE1C variant with TCR beta V- and J-gene trimming was reported in a later analysis. Specificity of a few CMV-associated chains for CMV antigens was verified in vitro. Segments of the TCR beta V type were, in most cases, productive about 90% or about 30% of the time in an earlier analysis. There were 150 or so TCR beta chains listed as cytomegalovirus-associated.

Amplification used 60 Vbeta primers and 13 Jbeta primers. Clones were sequenced by immunoSEQ multiplex PCR, and TCRdb holds only the in-frame ones, with some missing. The data hold 80,000 to 90,000 clones, with roughly 77% observed a single time. The material sequenced was PBMCs. This clonotype was obtained from a middle-aged man in good health and CMV-seronegative. The chain employs TRBV4-1 and TRBJ2-7; D is perhaps TRBD2 (7 bases). The CDR3 bases are TGCGCCAGCAGCCAAGGGGAGGGGGTCTACGAGCAGTACTTC. Translation gives CASSQGEGVYEQYF.